These 30 T cell receptor beta chains originate from one sample sequenced in a study of regulatory T cells in long-lasting Graves disease. Indicated time point: newly diagnosed GD, antithyroid drugs for less than 3 months. PBMCs were the source of the RNA used for TCR sequencing. Arm-PCR of CDR3 regions and iRepertoire HTBI primers were the basis on which TCR beta libraries were built. TCRdb ran MiXCR on the multiplex PCR reads and lists one entry per CDR3 protein. The sample lists 400,000 to 450,000 distinct CDR3 sequences, just under 15% occurring once. A further study also used this sample, focusing on T cells in Graves' hyperthyroidism and ophthalmopathy.

The sequences come from peripheral blood mononuclear cells (PBMCs), collected at new diagnosis, from a patient treated with antithyroid drugs. These receptor sequences come from a young woman with Graves disease.

A few counts support this clonotype. The genes are TRBV10-2 and TRBJ2-1; perhaps TRBD2 as D (5 bases). V lost 2 bases and J lost 9, with 14 bases in between. Germline CDR1 and CDR2: WSHSY and SAAADI. There are 14 residues in the CDR3. The CDR3 reads CASSEVSFEGEQFF. Written as DNA, the CDR3 is TGCGCCAGCAGTGAGGTGTCGTTCGAGGGTGAGCAGTTCTTC.

This clonotype was detected only once. The chain employs TRBV30 and TRBJ1-5, with D unresolved. Germline CDR1 is GTSNPN and CDR2 is SVGIG (reference sequence). Deletions cut 2 bases from V and 7 bases from J, with 9 bases between. This CDR3 spans 12 amino acids. The CDR3 is CAWSSGQQPQHF. CDR3 nucleotide sequence: TGTGCCTGGAGTTCCGGCCAACAGCCCCAGCATTTT.

This clonotype was recorded once. CDR3 nucleotides: TGTGCCAGCAGACTGGGACTAGCGGGAGTCAGCTATGAGCAGTTCTTC. It is translated as CASRLGLAGVSYEQFF. V and J are TRBV3-1 and TRBJ2-1, with TRBD2 matching 14 bases. V was clipped by 6 bases and J by 8 bases; unmatched bases: 9. CDR3 length: 16 amino acids. Per germline, CDR1 LGHDT and CDR2 YNNKEL (reference sequence).

This clonotype has at least ten counts. The chain has TRBV7-2 and TRBJ2-7; no clear D gene. CDR1 and CDR2 from the germline V gene are SGHTA and FQGNSA. The CDR3 has 17 amino acids. Trimming shortened V by 1 base and J by 3 bases, and 19 bases separated the two germline ends. DNA for the CDR3: TGTGCCAGCAGCTTAGGTGTTGGCAGATCGAATGACTACGAGCAGTACTTC. Translated: CASSLGVGRSNDYEQYF.

The rearrangement links TRBV9 to TRBJ2-7; 16 nucleotides line up with TRBD2. Germline loops: CDR1 SGDLS, CDR2 YYNGEE. The CDR3 consists of 18 residues. Trimming cost V 0 bases and J 4 bases; bases outside gene matches: 7. The CDR3 loop is CASSVEGTSGRAGYEQYF. CDR3 nucleotide sequence: TGTGCCAGCAGCGTAGAGGGGACTAGCGGGAGGGCCGGGTACGAGCAGTACTTC.

This clonotype has at least ten counts. V is TRBV5-8 and J is TRBJ2-3, with D possibly matching TRBD2 (5 bases). The CDR3 is 17 amino acids. Germline CDR1 is SGHTS and CDR2 is YDEGEE. V lost 5 bases to trimming and J lost 6 bases, with 25 bases between them. The CDR3 region is CASRPGDLTGLTDTQYF. The CDR3 region has the DNA TGTGCCAGCAGACCTGGGGATCTAACGGGATTGACGGATACGCAGTATTTT.

This clonotype was found many times. The V and J genes are TRBV7-2 and TRBJ1-1, with a tentative D call TRBD1 (6 bases). The V gene's germline CDR1 is SGHTA and CDR2 FQGNSA. The ends were cut back, 5 bases at V and 10 bases at J, with 17 bases in the middle. This CDR3 has 13 amino acids. CDR3 protein: CASSRGLLRVAFF. DNA for the CDR3: TGTGCCAGCAGCCGGGGGCTTCTTCGGGTAGCTTTCTTT.

This clonotype was detected many times. The chain has TRBV30 and TRBJ1-2, with TRBD1 as a possible D gene (5 bases). Germline values: CDR1 GTSNPN, CDR2 SVGIG (reference sequence). This CDR3 spans 13 amino acids. With 5 bases removed from V and 5 bases from J, the gap between germline ends came to 15 bases. CDR3 sequence reads: CAWGGSALYGYTF. CDR3 DNA sequence: TGTGCCTGGGGGGGGAGCGCATTGTATGGCTACACCTTC.

This clonotype was seen repeatedly, ten times or more. The chain carries TRBV18 and TRBJ1-2, with D perhaps TRBD1 (6 bases). Trimming stripped 6 bases from V and 8 bases from J, with 16 bases between. Germline V gene lookup returns CDR1 KGHSH and CDR2 LQKENI. The CDR3 contains 13 residues. The CDR3 region is CASSSGGLFGYTF. The CDR3 DNA sequence: TGTGCCAGCTCTTCCGGGGGGCTATTCGGCTACACCTTC.

V usage is TRBV5-5 and J usage is TRBJ2-1, with D tentatively TRBD2 (5 bases). Trimming pared 2 bases from V and 13 bases from J, leaving 10 bases between. The CDR3 contains 11 residues. Germline-derived CDR1 and CDR2 are SGHKS and YYEKEE (reference sequence). The CDR3 sequence is CASSFRGLQFF. CDR3 bases: TGTGCCAGCAGCTTTCGGGGATTACAGTTCTTC.

This clonotype was seen many times. The rearrangement uses TRBV3-1 and TRBJ2-7, with no clear D. CDR3 length: 14 amino acids. V was cut by 0 bases and J by 6 bases, with 12 bases left in between. Germline CDR1 is LGHDT and CDR2 is YNNKEL (reference sequence). This CDR3 is CASSQEATPGEQYF. The CDR3 DNA reads as TGTGCCAGCAGCCAAGAAGCAACGCCGGGCGAGCAGTACTTC.

J is TRBJ2-1 and V is TRBV19; D is uncertain. Trimming stripped 3 bases from V and 8 bases from J, with 11 bases between. In germline, CDR1 is LNHDA, CDR2 SQIVND (reference sequence). The CDR3 consists of 13 residues. CDR3 in amino acids: CASSIVVSDEQFF. The CDR3 coding sequence is TGTGCCAGTAGTATTGTGGTATCGGATGAGCAGTTCTTC.

The rearrangement uses TRBV5-1 and TRBJ2-1, with 10 bases fitting TRBD2. CDR1 and CDR2 from the germline V gene are SGHRS and YFSETQ. J lost 7 bases, V lost 4 bases, and 8 bases had no gene match. The CDR3 totals 15 residues. In DNA, the CDR3 is TGCGCCAGCAGCCCTGGGACTAGCGTTAATAATGAGCAGTTCTTC. Translating it yields CASSPGTSVNNEQFF. Filled out from reference TRBV5-1 and TRBJ2-1, the complete variable domain reads KAGVTQTPRYLIKTRGQQVTLSCSPISGHRSVSWYQQTPGQGLQFLFEYFSETQRNKGNFPGRFSGRQFSNSRSEMNVSTLELGDSALYLCASSPGTSVNNEQFFGPGTRLTVL.

There are many counts of this clonotype. CDR3 DNA sequence: TGTGCCAGCAGTTATAGGGACTCGTCGGGTACGCAGTATTTT. Encoded protein: CASSYRDSSGTQYF. The chain recombines TRBV6-9 with TRBJ2-3, with D tentatively TRBD2 (6 bases). The CDR3 runs 14 residues. In germline, CDR1 is MNHGY, CDR2 SVAAGI. V was trimmed by 2 bases and J by 8 bases, leaving 14 bases between them.

The CDR3, as DNA: TGCAGTGCTCCGAAGGACATTGAAGCTTTCTTT. It codes for CSAPKDIEAFF. This chain joins TRBV20-1 and TRBJ1-1; D possibly corresponds to TRBD1 (5 bases). The CDR3 length is 11 residues. V was shortened by 5 bases and J by 7 bases, with 11 bases between the two germline ends. Germline lookup yields CDR1 DFQATT and CDR2 SNEGSKA (reference sequence).

The V and J genes are TRBV20-1 and TRBJ1-2; D may be TRBD1 (5 bases). Germline V gives CDR1 DFQATT, CDR2 SNEGSKA (reference sequence). The germline V and J ends were trimmed by 0 bases and 5 bases, with 16 bases remaining between them. The length of the CDR3 is 15 residues. This CDR3 is CSARDRTGGRYGYTF. As DNA, the CDR3 is TGCAGTGCTAGAGATAGGACGGGGGGACGTTATGGCTACACCTTC.

This clonotype was recorded many times. The chain combines TRBV5-1 with TRBJ2-7; a weak D match, TRBD1 (6 bases). Germline CDR1 and CDR2: SGHRS and YFSETQ. The V end was cut by 4 bases, the J end by 6 bases, with 17 bases between. The CDR3 extends over 14 amino acids. This CDR3 is CASSPPGQSGEQYF. The DNA for the CDR3 is TGCGCCAGCAGCCCGCCGGGACAATCGGGCGAGCAGTACTTC. Full variable domain (rest looked up from reference TRBV5-1 and TRBJ2-7): KAGVTQTPRYLIKTRGQQVTLSCSPISGHRSVSWYQQTPGQGLQFLFEYFSETQRNKGNFPGRFSGRQFSNSRSEMNVSTLELGDSALYLCASSPPGQSGEQYFGPGTRLTVT.

There are many counts of this clonotype. This chain uses TRBV27 with TRBJ2-1; possibly TRBD2 for D (7 bases). Looked up from germline, CDR1 is MNHEY and CDR2 is SMNVEV (reference sequence). The CDR3 has 15 amino acids. Trimming took 6 bases from V and 3 from J, leaving 15 bases between them. Written as DNA, the CDR3 is TGTGCCAGCAGCCTCGGACTAGGGGGCTACAATGAGCAGTTCTTC. Amino acids: CASSLGLGGYNEQFF.

The chain has TRBV20-1 and TRBJ2-7; 9 bases line up with TRBD1. The CDR3 runs to 15 residues. CDR1 DFQATT and CDR2 SNEGSKA come from the germline V gene (reference sequence). V lost 3 bases, J lost 3 bases, and 9 bases stayed unmatched. CDR3 nucleotides: TGCAGTGCTAGCGCGGGACAGGGACTCTACTACGAGCAGTACTTC. Its protein is CSASAGQGLYYEQYF.

In its sample, this clonotype was seen many times. The V gene is TRBV28, the J gene TRBJ2-7; 9 nucleotides agree with TRBD1. The CDR3 has 14 amino acids. Germline CDR1 MDHEN, CDR2 SYDVKM. The junction had 6 bases not matched to a gene; V was cut back by 6 bases and J by 3 bases. The CDR3 coding sequence is TGTGCCAGCAGCTCCTCGACAGGGGGCTACGAGCAGTACTTC. This codes for CASSSSTGGYEQYF. Complete variable domain (other parts from reference TRBV28 and TRBJ2-7): DVKVTQSSRYLVKRTGEKVFLECVQDMDHENMFWYRQDPGLGLRLIYFSYDVKMKEKGDIPEGYSVSREKKERFSLILESASTNQTSMYLCASSSSTGGYEQYFGPGTRLTVT.

This clonotype was seen many times. The junction departs from germline at one end; a sequencing error may be responsible. The chain joins TRBV11-2 to TRBJ1-2; TRBD1 might be the D (6 bases). The CDR3 has 14 residues. CDR1 and CDR2 from the germline V gene are SGHAT and FQNNGV. The CDR3 coding sequence is TGTGCCAACAGCTTATCGGGGGGGCGCGATGGCTACACCTTC. Translation: CANSLSGGRDGYTF.

This clonotype was seen at least ten times. The gene calls are TRBV2 and TRBJ2-1, with 10 bases that match TRBD2. Germline lookup yields CDR1 SNHLY and CDR2 FYNNEI. The CDR3 sequence is 15 residues long. V shed 7 bases and J 8 bases; nucleotides not matched to a gene: 11. The CDR3 spells CASTLTSGIGYEQFF. The CDR3, as DNA: TGTGCCAGCACCCTAACTAGCGGGATTGGTTATGAGCAGTTCTTC.

This clonotype was counted at least ten times. J is TRBJ2-2 and V is TRBV20-1; 7 bases fit TRBD1. The CDR3 contains 16 residues. Trimming at V came to 2 bases and at J to 0 bases, leaving 6 bases not matched to a gene. The germline V gene has CDR1 DFQATT and CDR2 SNEGSKA (reference sequence). The CDR3 loop is CSARPPGQPNTGELFF. The CDR3 region has the DNA TGCAGTGCTAGACCCCCGGGACAGCCGAACACCGGGGAGCTGTTTTTT.

This clonotype was counted a few times. V is TRBV9 and J is TRBJ2-3; D gene uncertain. Germline CDR1 is SGDLS and CDR2 is YYNGEE. V lost 0 bases and J 3 bases, leaving 8 bases between the germline ends. This CDR3 has 14 residues. The CDR3 protein is CASSVVWETDTQYF. The CDR3 DNA follows: TGTGCCAGCAGCGTAGTCTGGGAAACAGATACGCAGTATTTT.

The table lists this clonotype with many counts. The rearrangement uses TRBV7-9 and TRBJ1-1; tentatively, D is TRBD1 (5 bases). Germline CDR1 is SEHNR and CDR2 is FQNEAQ (reference sequence). Trimming removed 5 bases from V and 4 bases from J, with 8 bases in between. The length of the CDR3 is 12 residues. For the CDR3, the DNA is TGTGCCAGCAGCCGACAGATCACTGAAGCTTTCTTT. Translation: CASSRQITEAFF.

This chain connects TRBV24-1 to TRBJ1-2, with a possible D match to TRBD1 (5 bases). The V end lost 3 bases, the J end lost 6 bases, and 13 bases lay between the germline ends. The CDR3 runs to 14 residues. The V gene's germline CDR1 is KGHDR and CDR2 SFDVKD. The CDR3 DNA reads as TGTGCCACCAGTGATCCCGGGAGGGGACATGGCTACACCTTC. Translation: CATSDPGRGHGYTF.

The V call is TRBV20-1, the J call TRBJ1-5, with 7 bases aligning to TRBD1. In germline, CDR1 is DFQATT, CDR2 SNEGSKA (reference sequence). The CDR3 spans 13 residues. With 8 bases clipped from V and 7 bases from J, the junction kept 11 bases outside the gene matches. In nucleotides, the CDR3 is TGCAGTTCACTCGACAGGGAGCGGCAGCCCCAGCATTTT. It yields the protein CSSLDRERQPQHF.

Points on this clonotype: A far larger clone is a single base away, which makes a read error likely. This chain's CDR3 is CASSLEVGAYEQFF. The DNA of the CDR3 is TGTGCCAGCAGTTTGGAAGTCGGAGCCTACGAGCAGTTCTTC. This chain links TRBV12-3 or TRBV12-4 with TRBJ2-1; D gene uncertain. Trimming stripped 3 bases from V and 10 bases from J, with 16 bases between. The CDR3 runs 14 residues.

The chain employs TRBV19 and TRBJ1-1; 7 bases fit TRBD1. CDR3 size: 16 residues. The junction had 8 bases not matched to a gene; V was cut back by 4 bases and J by 0 bases. Germline loops: CDR1 LNHDA, CDR2 SQIVND (reference sequence). The CDR3 reads CASSKAEGAVNTEAFF. CDR3 nucleotides: TGTGCCAGTAGTAAGGCGGAGGGGGCGGTGAACACTGAAGCTTTCTTT.

The table lists this clonotype with many counts. The chain employs TRBV12-3 or TRBV12-4 and TRBJ1-5; tentatively, D is TRBD1 (6 bases). The CDR3 consists of 15 residues. The V and J ends lost 6 bases and 0 bases respectively, with 12 bases between them. The CDR3 DNA is TGTGCCAGCAGGCCGACAGGTAATAGCAATCAGCCCCAGCATTTT. Amino acids: CASRPTGNSNQPQHF.